This T cell receptor (beta chain) was sequenced in a study of regulatory T cells in long-lasting Graves disease. This clonotype was seen at least ten times. The time point denotes: newly diagnosed GD, antithyroid drugs for less than 3 months. Construction of the TCR library relied on RNA isolated from PBMCs. CDR3 regions were amplified by Arm-PCR using iRepertoire HTBI primers to build TCR beta libraries. TCRdb used MiXCR to reprocess the multiplex PCR reads, holding one entry per CDR3 protein. The sample includes more than 450,000 distinct CDR3 sequences, around 15% of them seen just once. From germline, CDR1 is DFQATT and CDR2 SNEGSKA (reference sequence). The CDR3 covers 12 residues. Trimming at V came to 7 bases and at J to 5 bases, leaving 3 bases not matched to a gene. The same sample was also studied in work on T cells in Graves' hyperthyroidism and ophthalmopathy.

The J gene is TRBJ2-1, the V gene TRBV20-1; TRBD1 matches 9 bases. This clonotype originated in a man in his forties or fifties with Graves disease. The sequencing used peripheral blood mononuclear cells (PBMCs), collected at new diagnosis, from a patient treated with antithyroid drugs. The chain's CDR3 is CSVWDRDNEQFF. In nucleotides, the CDR3 is TGCAGTGTCTGGGACAGGGACAATGAGCAGTTCTTC.